The 20 T cell receptor beta chains listed next were all sequenced from one sample in a study of radiotherapy plus CTLA-4 blockade in lung cancer. Only in-frame clones appear in the TCRdb table, and some are missing; sequencing was by immunoSEQ multiplex PCR. The table lists roughly 63,000 clones, 72% of them singletons. Sequencing used peripheral blood, obtained from a patient treated with radiotherapy plus ipilimumab. Source of these receptors: a human donor with non-small cell lung cancer whose response to radiotherapy plus ipilimumab could not be evaluated.

The chain has TRBV30 and TRBJ1-1; D gene uncertain. The germline gives CDR1 GTSNPN, CDR2 SVGIG (reference sequence). Trimming took off 2 bases at V and 1 base at J, with 8 bases between the two ends. The CDR3 is made up of 13 amino acids. This chain's CDR3 is CAWSSGTNTEAFF. The CDR3 bases are TGTGCCTGGAGTTCAGGAACGAACACTGAAGCTTTCTTT. Together with reference TRBV30 and TRBJ1-1, the CDR3 gives the full variable domain: SQTIHQWPATLVQPVGSPLSLECTVEGTSNPNLYWYRQAAGRGLQLLFYSVGIGQISSEVPQNLSASRPQDRQFILSSKKLLLSDSGFYLCAWSSGTNTEAFFGQGTRLTVV.

The V call is TRBV7-2, the J call TRBJ2-1; possibly TRBD1 for D (6 bases). Germline CDR1 is SGHTA and CDR2 is FQGNSA. The V gene lost 4 bases and the J gene lost 3 bases, with 13 bases spanning the gap. The CDR3 is made up of 15 amino acids. The CDR3 reads CASSSTGTNYNEQFF. CDR3 DNA: TGTGCCAGCAGCTCTACCGGGACAAACTACAATGAGCAGTTCTTC.

The chain joins TRBV29-1 to TRBJ2-2, with TRBD2 matching 7 bases. This CDR3 contains 13 residues. CDR1 SQVTM and CDR2 ANQGSEA come from the germline V gene. V shed 8 bases and J 1 base; nucleotides not matched to a gene: 4. CDR3 residues: CSFTSVNTGELFF. CDR3 nucleotides: TGCAGCTTCACTAGCGTGAACACCGGGGAGCTGTTTTTT.

CDR3 coding DNA: TGTGCCAGCAGTTACACCCCCCCAGGTAGCAATCAGCCCCAGCATTTT. Protein sequence: CASSYTPPGSNQPQHF. The J gene is TRBJ1-5, the V gene TRBV6-5; D gene unclear. The germline gives CDR1 MNHEY, CDR2 SVGAGI. This CDR3 is built from 16 residues. The ends were cut back, 2 bases at V and 0 bases at J, with 11 bases in the middle.

The chain carries TRBV19 and TRBJ1-1; D gene unclear. CDR3 length: 14 amino acids. The V gene's germline CDR1 is LNHDA and CDR2 SQIVND (reference sequence). Trimming removed 4 bases from V and 2 bases from J, with 11 bases in between. CDR3 in DNA: TGTGCCAGTAGTACCATCACGGGTAACACTGAAGCTTTCTTT. The encoded protein is CASSTITGNTEAFF.

This clone was found a few times. The rearrangement joins TRBV6-4 to TRBJ2-1; TRBD2 matches at 9 bases. With 5 bases clipped from V and 6 bases from J, the junction kept 5 bases outside the gene matches. The CDR3 has 14 residues. Germline lookup yields CDR1 MRHNA and CDR2 SNTAGT. The CDR3 DNA sequence: TGTGCCAGCAGTCTAGGACTAGCGTTCAATGAGCAGTTCTTC. It encodes CASSLGLAFNEQFF.

This clone was found a few times. The chain combines TRBV27 with TRBJ1-2; 11 positions match TRBD1. The CDR3 loop spans 16 amino acids. Germline V gives CDR1 MNHEY, CDR2 SMNVEV (reference sequence). Germline trimming cut 2 bases from V and 5 bases from J; bases unmatched to any gene: 7. CDR3 region: CASSLIGDRGLYGYTF. The CDR3 nucleotides read TGTGCCAGCAGTTTAATAGGGGACAGGGGGTTGTATGGCTACACCTTC.

V gene TRBV7-3 combines with J gene TRBJ1-2; unclear D gene. Germline values: CDR1 SGHTA, CDR2 FQGTGA. The V end lost 1 base, the J end lost 13 bases, and 16 bases lay between the germline ends. The CDR3 sequence is 13 residues long. Here the CDR3 DNA reads TGTGCCAGCAGCTTAAGCCCCCAGGTCGATCCCACCTTC. It codes for CASSLSPQVDPTF.

J is TRBJ1-2 and V is TRBV4-3, with 8 nucleotides matching TRBD1. Unmatched junction bases numbered 11, after V lost 0 bases and J lost 5 bases. Germline lookup yields CDR1 LGHNA and CDR2 YSLEER. The CDR3 sequence is 17 residues long. The CDR3 loop reads CASSQDLGTGDYYGYTF. The CDR3, as DNA: TGCGCCAGCAGCCAAGATCTGGGGACAGGAGACTATTATGGCTACACCTTC.

The gene calls are TRBV30 and TRBJ2-7, with D perhaps TRBD2 (6 bases). The V and J ends lost 2 bases and 0 bases respectively, with 8 bases between them. The CDR3 contains 13 residues. Germline V CDR1 and CDR2: GTSNPN, SVGIG (reference sequence). CDR3 protein: CAWSRGVSYEQYF. In DNA, the CDR3 is TGTGCCTGGAGTCGCGGGGTCTCCTACGAGCAGTACTTC.

The table lists this clone with a count of one. This chain links TRBV5-6 with TRBJ2-1, with D maybe TRBD1 (5 bases). Per germline, CDR1 SGHDT and CDR2 YYEEEE. V was clipped by 5 bases and J by 0 bases, with 15 bases between them. The CDR3 loop spans 16 amino acids. In DNA form, the CDR3 reads TGTGCCAGCAGTCCGACAGAAAGCCTCTCCTACAATGAGCAGTTCTTC. Translated, it gives CASSPTESLSYNEQFF.

This clone showed up just a few times. The chain uses TRBV7-9 and TRBJ1-1; 7 nucleotides line up with TRBD1. This CDR3 contains 15 residues. Trimming removed 7 bases from V and 0 bases from J; junction bases left unmatched: 8. CDR1 SEHNR and CDR2 FQNEAQ come from the germline V gene (reference sequence). The CDR3 loop reads CASIPARGMNTEAFF. The CDR3 coding sequence is TGTGCCAGCATCCCAGCCAGGGGGATGAACACTGAAGCTTTCTTT.

The CDR3 here is CAWSGARKDPEKLFF. The CDR3 nucleotides are TGTGCCTGGAGTGGAGCCAGGAAAGACCCTGAAAAACTGTTTTTT. The chain employs TRBV30 and TRBJ1-4; D remains unclear. Trimming left V 1 base short and J 7 bases short, with 16 bases between. The CDR3 extends over 15 amino acids. CDR1 and CDR2 (germline): GTSNPN, SVGIG (reference sequence).

This chain uses TRBV19 with TRBJ2-7; 8 bases match TRBD1. Losses at the gene ends were 4 bases for V and 2 bases for J; bases not matched to a gene: 4. There are 14 residues in the CDR3. The germline V gene encodes CDR1 LNHDA and CDR2 SQIVND (reference sequence). The CDR3 spells CASSTDRGPYEQYF. CDR3 sequence (DNA): TGTGCCAGTAGTACCGACAGGGGACCCTACGAGCAGTACTTC.

V usage is TRBV29-1 and J usage is TRBJ2-7; 7 bases line up with TRBD2. This CDR3 comprises 13 residues. Germline trimming cut 3 bases from V and 3 bases from J; bases unmatched to any gene: 5. Germline CDR1 is SQVTM and CDR2 is ANQGSEA. CDR3 loop: CSVDGGRNYEQYF. Here the CDR3 DNA reads TGCAGCGTTGATGGCGGGAGAAACTACGAGCAGTACTTC.

The rearrangement links TRBV6-1 to TRBJ1-5; 8 bases line up with TRBD1. Germline CDR1 and CDR2: MNHNS and SASEGT. V lost 6 bases and J lost 8; bases outside the gene matches: 6. This CDR3 is built from 13 residues. CDR3 in amino acids: CASRTGDGKPQHF. CDR3 nucleotide sequence: TGTGCCAGCAGGACAGGGGATGGGAAGCCCCAGCATTTT.

The chain employs TRBV5-6 and TRBJ2-1, with D maybe TRBD2 (5 bases). The length of the CDR3 is 17 residues. CDR1 and CDR2 from the germline V gene are SGHDT and YYEEEE. V was shortened by 2 bases and J by 4 bases, with 19 bases between the two germline ends. The CDR3: CASSLIWRREGYNEQFF. CDR3 coding DNA: TGTGCCAGCAGCTTAATATGGCGACGGGAAGGGTACAATGAGCAGTTCTTC.

V and J are TRBV2 and TRBJ2-7, with a tentative D call TRBD1 (5 bases). There are 14 residues in the CDR3. V was cut by 5 bases and J by 0 bases, with 11 bases left in between. Germline V CDR1 and CDR2: SNHLY, FYNNEI. The CDR3 loop reads CASSSLTDSYEQYF. The CDR3 DNA is TGTGCCAGCAGTTCCCTGACAGACTCCTACGAGCAGTACTTC.

The chain is built from TRBV6-5 and TRBJ2-7, with 10 bases identical to TRBD2. Trimming at V came to 6 bases and at J to 0 bases, leaving 5 bases not matched to a gene. This CDR3 comprises 15 residues. Germline V gene lookup returns CDR1 MNHEY and CDR2 SVGAGI. The CDR3 region is CASSPWTSGSYEQYF. Written as DNA, the CDR3 is TGTGCCAGCAGCCCTTGGACTAGCGGCTCCTACGAGCAGTACTTC.

This clone occurred a few times. Written as DNA, the CDR3 is TGTGCCAGCAGTACGACAGGCGCGAGCGGCTACACCTTC. It yields the protein CASSTTGASGYTF. This chain joins TRBV27 and TRBJ1-2; D is possibly TRBD1 (6 bases). This CDR3 has 13 amino acids. CDR1 and CDR2 from the germline V gene are MNHEY and SMNVEV (reference sequence). The V and J ends lost 5 bases and 8 bases respectively, with 15 bases between them.